The rows below give T cell receptor beta chains drawn from one sample of a study of cytomegalovirus exposure and HLA in healthy donors. Sequencing was performed with immunoSEQ multiplex PCR; in TCRdb, only in-frame clones are kept and a portion is missing. The sample includes about 160,000 clones, 80% to 90% of them seen just once. Sequences were obtained from PBMCs. The receptors shown here come from a woman in her late teens or twenties in good health and CMV-seronegative. Both conserved end residues are part of each CDR3. Fields, in order: clone size, V gene, J gene, D gene, CDR3 DNA, CDR3 protein. A D gene is named only where the DNA matches it firmly. A clone size is listed for some rows: how often the clone was seen (once, few, many), or a class if it is expanded.

size: -
V: TRBV5-5
J: TRBJ1-5
D: -
DNA: TGTGCCAGCAGCTTGGACAGCCTAAATCAGCCCCAGCATTTT
CDR3: CASSLDSLNQPQHF

size: -
V: TRBV2
J: TRBJ2-7
D: -
DNA: TGTGCCAGCAGTGGTACAGTTTACGAGCAGTACTTC
CDR3: CASSGTVYEQYF

size: once
V: TRBV5-6
J: TRBJ2-3
D: -
DNA: TGTGCCAGCAGCTTGGGGCCGAGCGGAGTAACAGATACGCAGTATTTT
CDR3: CASSLGPSGVTDTQYF

size: once
V: TRBV5-4
J: TRBJ2-1
D: TRBD2
DNA: TGTGCCAGCAGCCCCGGACTAGATTCCTACAATGAGCAGTTCTTC
CDR3: CASSPGLDSYNEQFF

size: -
V: TRBV10-2
J: TRBJ2-2
D: -
DNA: TGCGCCAGCAGTGAATCGGGGGACACCGGGGAGCTGTTTTTT
CDR3: CASSESGDTGELFF

size: -
V: TRBV6-1
J: TRBJ1-2
D: -
DNA: TGTGCCAGCAGTGAACGCGGCAGAACCTATGGCTACACCTTC
CDR3: CASSERGRTYGYTF

size: -
V: TRBV23-1
J: TRBJ2-1
D: TRBD2
DNA: TGCGCCAGCAGTCAATCCCGGCTGGCGCGGGGGGACCTTGTTCGCGACCCTGAGCAGTTCTTC
CDR3: CASSQSRLARGDLVRDPEQFF

size: -
V: TRBV18
J: TRBJ2-7
D: -
DNA: TGTGCCAGCTCACCCCCAACTCCCGGAGGCGAGCAGTACTTC
CDR3: CASSPPTPGGEQYF

size: -
V: TRBV27
J: TRBJ1-4
D: -
DNA: TGTGCCAGCAGTTTATCCCTATATGGGCTGGTTAATGAAAAACTGTTTTTT
CDR3: CASSLSLYGLVNEKLFF

size: -
V: TRBV6-5
J: TRBJ1-1
D: -
DNA: TGTGCCAGCAGTTACTCGAGGCGCCTTGGAACTGAAGCTTTCTTT
CDR3: CASSYSRRLGTEAFF

size: -
V: TRBV2
J: TRBJ2-7
D: -
DNA: TGTGCCAGCAGTGCGGAGGGCGAGCAGTACTTC
CDR3: CASSAEGEQYF

size: -
V: TRBV27
J: TRBJ1-1
D: TRBD1
DNA: TGTGCCAGCAGTTTAAACAGGGGCACTGAAGCTTTCTTT
CDR3: CASSLNRGTEAFF

size: -
V: TRBV7-2
J: TRBJ2-3
D: -
DNA: TGTGCCAGCAGCTTAAACCTGGGCGCAGATACGCAGTATTTT
CDR3: CASSLNLGADTQYF

size: -
V: TRBV4-1
J: TRBJ1-1
D: -
DNA: TGCGCCAGCAGCCCGGGACTCCTCGGCGCTGAAGCTTTCTTT
CDR3: CASSPGLLGAEAFF

size: few
V: TRBV5-1
J: TRBJ1-6
D: TRBD1
DNA: TGCGCCAGCAGCACGGACAGGGGAGACAATTCACCCCTCCACTTT
CDR3: CASSTDRGDNSPLHF

size: -
V: TRBV19
J: TRBJ2-2
D: TRBD1
DNA: TGTGCCAGTAGGAGCCGGGACAGCAACACCGGGGAGCTGTTTTTT
CDR3: CASRSRDSNTGELFF

size: few
V: TRBV30
J: TRBJ2-7
D: TRBD1
DNA: TGTGCCTGGAGTAAGGGACAGGGGGTGGCCTACGAGCAGTACTTC
CDR3: CAWSKGQGVAYEQYF

size: -
V: TRBV28
J: TRBJ1-3
D: -
DNA: TGTGCCAGCAGTTTGACAAAGGGAAACACCATATATTTT
CDR3: CASSLTKGNTIYF

size: -
V: TRBV2
J: TRBJ2-1
D: TRBD2
DNA: TGTGCCGCGGGGGGGTCTTTAGATGAGCAGTTCTTC
CDR3: CAAGGSLDEQFF

size: -
V: TRBV6-6
J: TRBJ2-6
D: -
DNA: TGTGCCAGCAGTCCCGGACAGAGCTCTGGGGCCAACGTCCTGACTTTC
CDR3: CASSPGQSSGANVLTF

size: -
V: TRBV27
J: TRBJ2-7
D: -
DNA: TGTGCCAGCAGTTTATCGCAGGGCACATCCTACGAGCAGTACTTC
CDR3: CASSLSQGTSYEQYF

size: -
V: TRBV25-1
J: TRBJ1-5
D: -
DNA: TGTGCCAGCAGTGCCGAGACGGAGACCTCTAATAGCAATCAGCCCCAGCATTTT
CDR3: CASSAETETSNSNQPQHF

size: -
V: TRBV6-1
J: TRBJ1-5
D: -
DNA: TGTGCCAGCACTCCCCAAGGGGGAGGCAATCAGCCCCAGCATTTT
CDR3: CASTPQGGGNQPQHF

size: -
V: TRBV19
J: TRBJ2-7
D: TRBD2
DNA: TGTGCCAGTAGTAAGGGGAGGGGCTACGAGCAGTACTTC
CDR3: CASSKGRGYEQYF

size: -
V: TRBV6-1
J: TRBJ2-3
D: TRBD2
DNA: TGTGCCAGCAGTGAACTAACTAGCGGGGGGCCCCTAAGCACAGATACGCAGTATTTT
CDR3: CASSELTSGGPLSTDTQYF

size: -
V: TRBV15
J: TRBJ1-2
D: -
DNA: TGTGCCACCAGTAGGCTAGGGACAGGCTACACCTTC
CDR3: CATSRLGTGYTF

size: few
V: TRBV27
J: TRBJ2-2
D: TRBD1
DNA: TGTGCCAGCAGTTCGGGGACAGGGAAAATCCCCGGGGAGCTGTTTTTT
CDR3: CASSSGTGKIPGELFF

size: -
V: TRBV21-1
J: TRBJ2-7
D: -
DNA: TGTGCCAGCAGCAGGAGGCAGAGCTCCTACGAGCAGTACTTC
CDR3: CASSRRQSSYEQYF

size: -
V: TRBV7-6
J: TRBJ2-7
D: TRBD2
DNA: TGTGCCAGCAGCTTAGCAGGGACTAGCGGGGGGGCCGGTTACGAGCAGTACTTC
CDR3: CASSLAGTSGGAGYEQYF

size: -
V: TRBV2
J: TRBJ1-1
D: -
DNA: TGTGCCAGCAGTGTGGGCCAGGCAGGTGAAGCTTTCTTT
CDR3: CASSVGQAGEAFF

size: -
V: TRBV19
J: TRBJ2-7
D: -
DNA: TGTGCCAGTAGTATCGACTTCACTTCCTCCTACGAGCAGTACTTC
CDR3: CASSIDFTSSYEQYF

size: -
V: TRBV7-6
J: TRBJ2-2
D: -
DNA: TGTGCCAGCAGTCCCCAGGGGATCTACACCGGGGAGCTGTTTTTT
CDR3: CASSPQGIYTGELFF

size: -
V: TRBV6-4
J: TRBJ1-5
D: TRBD1
DNA: TGTGCCAGCAGTGAGACAGGGGAGAGCAATCAGCCCCAGCATTTT
CDR3: CASSETGESNQPQHF

size: -
V: TRBV7-9
J: TRBJ2-3
D: -
DNA: TGTGCCAGCCGTTGGCCGAACACAGATACGCAGTATTTT
CDR3: CASRWPNTDTQYF

size: -
V: TRBV4-3
J: TRBJ2-1
D: -
DNA: TGCGCCAGCAGCCAAGAGGATCTAGGGGCCAATGAGCAGTTCTTC
CDR3: CASSQEDLGANEQFF

size: -
V: TRBV5-4
J: TRBJ1-2
D: -
DNA: TGTGCCAGCAGCTTGGGCGGGGCCTATGGCTACACCTTC
CDR3: CASSLGGAYGYTF

size: -
V: TRBV2
J: TRBJ2-1
D: -
DNA: TGTGCCAGCAGTGAAAGAGGAGCCAAGCTCAATGAGCAGTTCTTC
CDR3: CASSERGAKLNEQFF

size: -
V: TRBV10-3
J: TRBJ2-7
D: -
DNA: TGTGCCATCAGTGAGGCCTTCAGGGGCCACGAGCAGTACTTC
CDR3: CAISEAFRGHEQYF

size: -
V: TRBV4-3
J: TRBJ2-7
D: -
DNA: TGCGCCAGCAGCGGTGGAGGGGGCGCGTACGAGCAGTACTTC
CDR3: CASSGGGGAYEQYF

size: -
V: TRBV6-1
J: TRBJ1-2
D: -
DNA: TGTGCCATCCTCGACGGACGGGGGGCGGGCTACACCTTC
CDR3: CAILDGRGAGYTF

size: once
V: TRBV15
J: TRBJ1-1
D: TRBD1
DNA: TGTGCCACCAGCCGGGACAGGGATTTCACTGAAGCTTTCTTT
CDR3: CATSRDRDFTEAFF

size: -
V: TRBV2
J: TRBJ2-7
D: TRBD1
DNA: TGTGCCAGCAGTTCCCTAGGGACAGGGGGCCACGAGCAGTACTTC
CDR3: CASSSLGTGGHEQYF

size: -
V: TRBV5-6
J: TRBJ1-6
D: -
DNA: TGTGCCAGCAGCTTCCGTTCACCCCTCCACTTT
CDR3: CASSFRSPLHF

size: -
V: TRBV5-1
J: TRBJ2-5
D: TRBD2
DNA: TGCGCCACCGGGCCGGGACTAGCGGGATTAGAGACCCAGTACTTC
CDR3: CATGPGLAGLETQYF

size: few
V: TRBV7-9
J: TRBJ1-2
D: -
DNA: TGTGCCAGCAACGACCTTGCGGACTATGGCTACACCTTC
CDR3: CASNDLADYGYTF

size: -
V: TRBV4-3
J: TRBJ2-7
D: -
DNA: TGCGCCAGCAGCCAAGCTAGGGGGGGTCACTACGAGCAGTACTTC
CDR3: CASSQARGGHYEQYF

size: -
V: TRBV19
J: TRBJ1-2
D: TRBD1
DNA: TGTGCCAGCTTTGGGACAGTGATCTATGGCTACACCTTC
CDR3: CASFGTVIYGYTF

size: -
V: TRBV7-2
J: TRBJ2-1
D: TRBD2
DNA: TGTGCCAGCAGCTTGACTAGCGGGGGCCTTTACAATGAGCAGTTCTTC
CDR3: CASSLTSGGLYNEQFF

size: -
V: TRBV15
J: TRBJ2-6
D: -
DNA: TGTGCCACCAGCAAGGGGGTACTCTCTGGGGCCAACGTCCTGACTTTC
CDR3: CATSKGVLSGANVLTF

size: -
V: TRBV6-4
J: TRBJ2-6
D: -
DNA: TGTGCCAGCAGTCCTATTTCAGGGACTGGGGCCAACGTCCTGACTTTC
CDR3: CASSPISGTGANVLTF

size: -
V: TRBV27
J: TRBJ2-7
D: TRBD1
DNA: TGTGCCACTAAAACCGGGACAGGGGTTATAAACGAGCAGTACTTC
CDR3: CATKTGTGVINEQYF

size: -
V: TRBV10-1
J: TRBJ2-7
D: TRBD2
DNA: TGCGCCAGTAAGTTCGGGACGGGGGGCTCCTACGAGCAGTACTTC
CDR3: CASKFGTGGSYEQYF

size: -
V: TRBV5-1
J: TRBJ1-3
D: -
DNA: TGCGCCAGCAGCTTAGAGTACTCTGGAAACACCATATATTTT
CDR3: CASSLEYSGNTIYF

size: -
V: TRBV19
J: TRBJ2-6
D: TRBD1
DNA: TGTGCCACTACGCCGGGACAGGGGGCTGGGGCCAACGTCCTGACTTTC
CDR3: CATTPGQGAGANVLTF

size: few
V: TRBV11-2
J: TRBJ1-1
D: TRBD1
DNA: TGTGCCAGCAGCTTAGGGAGGGGGCAGCTCCGAGCTTTCTTT
CDR3: CASSLGRGQLRAFF

size: once
V: TRBV7-9
J: TRBJ2-1
D: TRBD2
DNA: TGTGCCAGCAGCCCCACATTGGCGGGAGGGTCCGATGAGCAGTTCTTC
CDR3: CASSPTLAGGSDEQFF

size: -
V: TRBV9
J: TRBJ2-2
D: TRBD2
DNA: TGTGCCAGCAGCGTAGTTTGGCGACCGGGACTATCTCTCACCGGGGAGCTGTTTTTT
CDR3: CASSVVWRPGLSLTGELFF

size: -
V: TRBV4-1
J: TRBJ1-1
D: -
DNA: TGCGCCAGCAGCCAAGGGGAGGGGGGGGCCGACACTGAAGCTTTCTTT
CDR3: CASSQGEGGADTEAFF

size: -
V: TRBV29-1
J: TRBJ1-4
D: -
DNA: TGCAGCGTTGAAGTGCGCGGAAAACTGTTTTTT
CDR3: CSVEVRGKLFF